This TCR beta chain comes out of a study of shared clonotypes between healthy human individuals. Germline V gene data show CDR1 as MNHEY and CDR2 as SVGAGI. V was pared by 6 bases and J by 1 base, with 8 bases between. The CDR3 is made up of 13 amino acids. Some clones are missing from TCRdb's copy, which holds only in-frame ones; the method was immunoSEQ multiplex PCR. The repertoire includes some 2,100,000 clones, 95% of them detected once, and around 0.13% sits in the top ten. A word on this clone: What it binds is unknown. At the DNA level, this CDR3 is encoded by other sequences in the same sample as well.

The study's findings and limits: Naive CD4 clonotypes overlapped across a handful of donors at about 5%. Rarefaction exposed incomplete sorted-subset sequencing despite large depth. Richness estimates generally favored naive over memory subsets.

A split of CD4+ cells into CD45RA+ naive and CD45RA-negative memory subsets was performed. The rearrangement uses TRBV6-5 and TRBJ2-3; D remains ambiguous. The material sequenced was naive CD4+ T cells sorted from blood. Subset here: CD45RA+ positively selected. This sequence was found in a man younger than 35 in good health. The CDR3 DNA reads TGTGCCAGCAGGGATTCCGGCACAGATACGCAGTATTTT. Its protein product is CASRDSGTDTQYF.